This is a list of T cell receptor beta chains from one sample in a study of response to subunit inactivated influenza vaccine. In TCRdb, the RT-PCR reads were re-called with MiXCR into one record per CDR3 protein. Of about 620,000 distinct CDR3 sequences listed, approximately 11% are singletons. Another study also made use of these data, one on T cells expressing NK-cell markers.

Sequenced here: PBMCs from blood, sampled on the day of vaccination. The origin of the receptors is a man aged 50 to 59 who received an inactivated influenza vaccine. Each CDR3 is given with its conserved first and last residue. Fields, in order: clone size, J gene, D gene, V gene, CDR3 DNA, CDR3 protein. The D gene is left open where the match is weak. Some rows have no size entry. The others give once, few or many, or a class for an expanded clone.

>many|TRBJ2-1|TRBD1|TRBV28
TGTGCCAGCGGACAGGGGAGCACCTACAATGAGCAGTTCTTC
CASGQGSTYNEQFF
>.|TRBJ2-7|TRBD1|TRBV28
TGTGCCAGCAGTTTCCCGGACAGGGGGTACGAGCAGTACTTC
CASSFPDRGYEQYF
>.|TRBJ2-2|TRBD2|TRBV5-1
TGCGCCAGCAGCTCACTAGCGGGGGAGTCCGGGGAGCTGTTTTTT
CASSSLAGESGELFF
>.|TRBJ2-3|.|TRBV20-1
TGCAGTGCCAGATCCGTGATCGCCGCAGATACGCAGTATTTT
CSARSVIAADTQYF
>many|TRBJ1-5|.|TRBV5-5
TGTGCCAGCGGCCTCGGGTACGACCAGCCCCAGCATTTT
CASGLGYDQPQHF
>many|TRBJ2-3|TRBD2|TRBV28
TGTGCCAGCAAAAATTTAGCGGGAGGTGGGACAGATACGCAGTATTTT
CASKNLAGGGTDTQYF
>few|TRBJ2-1|TRBD1|TRBV10-3
TGTGCCGTCGGATCCGGGACAGAGAGCTACAATGAGCAGTTCTTC
CAVGSGTESYNEQFF
>few|TRBJ2-3|.|TRBV6-5
TGTGCCAGCAGTTATATCGGTTTGGGGGCCGAAGATACGCAGTATTTT
CASSYIGLGAEDTQYF
>few|TRBJ1-6|.|TRBV6-1
TGTGCCAGCAGTGAACTGTCAGCAACACGTTCACCCCTCCACTTT
CASSELSATRSPLHF
>few|TRBJ2-7|TRBD2|TRBV9
TGTGCCAGCAGCGAGTCTAGCGGGCTCTCCTACGAGCAGTACTTC
CASSESSGLSYEQYF
>many|TRBJ1-6|TRBD1|TRBV20-1
TGCAGTGCTACACAGGGGGACGGTTCACCCCTCCACTTT
CSATQGDGSPLHF
>few|TRBJ2-7|.|TRBV5-6
TGTGCCAGCAGCCGGGCATTGACCGAGCAGTACTTC
CASSRALTEQYF
>few|TRBJ2-1|.|TRBV20-1
TGCAGTGCTAGAGATTCCGGGAGCTCCTACAATGAGCAGTTCTTC
CSARDSGSSYNEQFF
>.|TRBJ2-3|TRBD2|TRBV7-8
TGTGCCAGCAGCCCCAGGACTAGCGTAACCAGCACAGATACGCAGTATTTT
CASSPRTSVTSTDTQYF
>.|TRBJ2-7|.|TRBV29-1
TGCAGCGTGGGGACAAACCTTCGGCACGAGCAGTACTTC
CSVGTNLRHEQYF
>.|TRBJ2-3|.|TRBV27
TGTGCCAGCACTTTGACAGCCCAGGACCCCACAGATACGCAGTATTTT
CASTLTAQDPTDTQYF